The clone carrying this T cell receptor (beta chain) was found once. The same CDR3 can be traced to other DNA sequences in this sample. The sample comes from a study of blood T cell repertoires in COVID-19. Germline assignment: CDR1 SGHRS and CDR2 YFSETQ. The CDR3 consists of 12 residues. V was shortened by 0 bases and J by 8 bases, with 8 bases between the two germline ends. TCRdb's copy holds only in-frame clones and misses some; the assay was immunoSEQ multiplex PCR. This sample has roughly 520,000 clones; 85% to 90% occur once, and the top ten carry 1.5% to 2%. Material for sequencing was PBMCs or T cells enriched from blood (not recorded which). The V call is TRBV5-1, the J call TRBJ1-2, with D unclear. This receptor was taken from a woman aged 40-49 years who had recovered from COVID-19. The CDR3 coding sequence is TGCGCCAGCAGCTTGGATGGAGAAGGCTACACCTTC. Translated, it gives CASSLDGEGYTF.